Listed here are 10 T cell receptor beta chains from one sample, sequenced in a study of shared T cell receptors in the human thymus. Assay used: immunoSEQ multiplex PCR; TCRdb lists only in-frame clones, some missing. The data show approximately 760,000 clones, with 70% to 90% seen just once and over 0.008% held by the top ten. The data were also submitted as part of a second study, on human thymus T cells.

What was sequenced was thymocytes. The receptors here all came from a girl younger than two with a congenital heart defect.

This clone was observed a handful of times. At one end the junction does not follow the germline gene, possibly because of a read error. This chain links TRBV10-3 with TRBJ1-3, with 7 bases lining up with TRBD1. CDR3 length: 14 amino acids. CDR1 ENHRY and CDR2 SYGVKD come from the germline V gene. This CDR3 is CAIGEGASGNTIYF. The CDR3 coding sequence is TGTGCCATCGGTGAGGGGGCTTCTGGAAACACCATATATTTT.

This CDR3 reads CASSLLDSGYSNQPQHF. As DNA, the CDR3 is TGTGCCAGCTCATTGCTCGACAGTGGATATAGCAATCAGCCCCAGCATTTT. The V call is TRBV28, the J call TRBJ1-5; TRBD1 is a possible D gene (5 bases). CDR3 size: 17 residues. Trimming stripped 8 bases from V and 0 bases from J, with 20 bases between. Per germline, CDR1 MDHEN and CDR2 SYDVKM.

This clone was recorded once. The V call is TRBV19, the J call TRBJ2-3, with 11 positions matching TRBD2. The germline V gene encodes CDR1 LNHDA and CDR2 SQIVND (reference sequence). CDR3 length: 14 residues. V lost 8 bases, J lost 5 bases, and 6 bases stayed unmatched. The chain's CDR3 is CASHSGGAGDTQYF. CDR3 sequence (DNA): TGTGCCAGTCATAGCGGGGGGGCCGGAGATACGCAGTATTTT.

This chain connects TRBV28 to TRBJ1-1, with TRBD1 identical over 8 bases. V shed 8 bases and J 11 bases; nucleotides not matched to a gene: 25. This CDR3 contains 17 residues. CDR1 and CDR2 from the germline V gene are MDHEN and SYDVKM. The CDR3 spells CASLRQKEKARTGWAFF. The CDR3 nucleotides read TGTGCCAGCTTGAGACAAAAAGAAAAAGCCCGGACAGGGTGGGCTTTCTTT.

The chain recombines TRBV28 with TRBJ1-1, with TRBD1 matching 7 bases. The CDR3 has 13 residues. With V trimmed by 3 bases and J by 9 bases, 7 bases remained unmatched. Germline V gene sequence: CDR1 MDHEN, CDR2 SYDVKM. CDR3 coding DNA: TGTGCCAGCAGTTTTTTCTGGGGACAGAAAGCTTTCTTT. Translating it yields CASSFFWGQKAFF.

This chain connects TRBV6-1 to TRBJ1-6, with D possibly being TRBD1 (5 bases). The CDR3 has 16 amino acids. The germline CDR1 and CDR2 sequences are MNHNS and SASEGT. V was shortened by 4 bases and J by 6 bases, with 16 bases between the two germline ends. CDR3: CASSVRNDRVNSPLHF. CDR3 bases: TGTGCCAGCAGTGTAAGAAACGACAGAGTTAATTCACCCCTCCACTTT.

This sequence joins TRBV30 and TRBJ1-5; the match to TRBD1 covers 7 bases. Germline V lookup: CDR1 GTSNPN, CDR2 SVGIG (reference sequence). The ends lost 4 bases at V and 1 base at J; junction bases unmatched: 4. This CDR3 spans 14 amino acids. The DNA for the CDR3 is TGTGCCTGGAACAGGGGTGGGAGCAATCAGCCCCAGCATTTT. Translating it yields CAWNRGGSNQPQHF. The entire variable domain, with the rest obtained from reference TRBV30 and TRBJ1-5, is as follows: SQTIHQWPATLVQPVGSPLSLECTVEGTSNPNLYWYRQAAGRGLQLLFYSVGIGQISSEVPQNLSASRPQDRQFILSSKKLLLSDSGFYLCAWNRGGSNQPQHFGDGTRLSIL.

J is TRBJ2-5 and V is TRBV29-1, with 11 nucleotides matching TRBD2. This CDR3 has 16 residues. Germline CDR1 and CDR2: SQVTM and ANQGSEA. V lost 6 bases and J lost 5; bases outside the gene matches: 14. In DNA form, the CDR3 reads TGCAGCGTCCAGACTAGCGGGGCAATCCTGGGTGAGACCCAGTACTTC. Amino acids: CSVQTSGAILGETQYF. Full variable domain (remainder filled in from reference TRBV29-1 and TRBJ2-5): SAVISQKPSRDICQRGTSLTIQCQVDSQVTMMFWYRQQPGQSLTLIATANQGSEATYESGFVIDKFPISRPNLTFSTLTVSNMSPEDSSIYLCSVQTSGAILGETQYFGPGTRLLVL.

The chain combines TRBV5-4 with TRBJ2-3, with D perhaps TRBD1 (5 bases). The CDR3 spans 13 residues. Germline assignment: CDR1 SGHNT and CDR2 YYREEE (reference sequence). V was shortened by 7 bases and J by 4 bases, with 13 bases between the two germline ends. The CDR3 here is CASEGAAPDTQYF. The CDR3 DNA reads TGTGCCAGCGAAGGGGCCGCCCCAGATACGCAGTATTTT.

J is TRBJ2-5 and V is TRBV28; TRBD2 agrees at 12 bases. This CDR3 is 18 amino acids long. Germline V gene data show CDR1 as MDHEN and CDR2 as SYDVKM. The junction had 18 bases not matched to a gene; V was cut back by 6 bases and J by 7 bases. CDR3 sequence reads: CASSLVGELAGGKATQYF. The DNA for the CDR3 is TGTGCCAGCAGCCTGGTAGGGGAACTAGCGGGGGGAAAAGCGACCCAGTACTTC.